This T cell receptor (beta chain) was observed in a study of cytomegalovirus exposure and HLA in healthy donors. Germline CDR1 is SGHRS and CDR2 is YFSETQ. The CDR3 spans 16 residues. The junction had 11 bases not matched to a gene; V was cut back by 3 bases and J by 3 bases. Primers for the PCR totalled 60 Vbeta and 13 Jbeta. Method: immunoSEQ multiplex PCR; TCRdb's copy keeps in-frame clones and lacks some. This sample carries about 260,000 clones, roughly 86% of them seen once, and the ten largest clones take 1.5% to 2.5%. The sequence was obtained from a woman aged 40 to 49 in good health and CMV-seropositive. The sequencing sample was made of PBMCs. This chain uses TRBV5-1 with TRBJ2-7; 8 nucleotides align to TRBD2. The CDR3 nucleotides read TGCGCCAGCAGCTCCGGGGGGGGCCTTTCCCTCTACGAGCAGTACTTC. This gives the protein CASSSGGGLSLYEQYF.